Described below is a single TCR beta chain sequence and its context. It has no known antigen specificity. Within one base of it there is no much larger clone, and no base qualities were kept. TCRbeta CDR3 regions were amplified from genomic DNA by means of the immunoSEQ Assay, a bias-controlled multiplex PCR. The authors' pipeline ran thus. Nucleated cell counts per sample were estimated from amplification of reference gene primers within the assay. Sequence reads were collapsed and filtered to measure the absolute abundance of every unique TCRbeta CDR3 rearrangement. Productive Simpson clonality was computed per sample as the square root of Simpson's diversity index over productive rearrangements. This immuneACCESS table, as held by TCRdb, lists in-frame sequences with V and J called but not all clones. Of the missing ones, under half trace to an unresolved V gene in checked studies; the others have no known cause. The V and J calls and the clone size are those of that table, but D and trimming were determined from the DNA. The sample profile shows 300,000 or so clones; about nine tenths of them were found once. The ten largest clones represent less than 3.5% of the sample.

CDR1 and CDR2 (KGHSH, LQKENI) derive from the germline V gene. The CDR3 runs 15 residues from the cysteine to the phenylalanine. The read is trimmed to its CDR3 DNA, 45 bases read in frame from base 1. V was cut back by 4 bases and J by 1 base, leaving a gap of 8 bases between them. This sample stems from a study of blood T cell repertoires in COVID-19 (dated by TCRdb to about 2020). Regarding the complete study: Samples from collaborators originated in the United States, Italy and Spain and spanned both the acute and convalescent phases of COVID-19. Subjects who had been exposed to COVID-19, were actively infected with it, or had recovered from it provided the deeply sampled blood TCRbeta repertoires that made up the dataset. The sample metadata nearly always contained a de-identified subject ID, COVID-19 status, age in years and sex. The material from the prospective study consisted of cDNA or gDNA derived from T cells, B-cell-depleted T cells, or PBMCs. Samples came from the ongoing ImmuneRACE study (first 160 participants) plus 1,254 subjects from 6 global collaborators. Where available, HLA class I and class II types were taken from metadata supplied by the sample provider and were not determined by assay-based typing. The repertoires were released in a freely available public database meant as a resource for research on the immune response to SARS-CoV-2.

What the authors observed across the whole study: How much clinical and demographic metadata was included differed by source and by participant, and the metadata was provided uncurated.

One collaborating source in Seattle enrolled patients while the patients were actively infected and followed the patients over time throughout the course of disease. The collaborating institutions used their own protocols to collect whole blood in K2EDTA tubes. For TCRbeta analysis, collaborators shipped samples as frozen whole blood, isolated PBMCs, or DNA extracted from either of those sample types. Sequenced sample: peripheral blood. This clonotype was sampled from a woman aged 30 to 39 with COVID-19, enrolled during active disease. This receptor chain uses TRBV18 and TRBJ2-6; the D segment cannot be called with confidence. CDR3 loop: CASSRGGSGANVLTF. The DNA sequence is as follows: TGTGCCAGCTCACGTGGCGGTTCTGGGGCCAACGTCCTGACTTTC.